This record looks at one T cell receptor beta chain sequence and its context. Its antigen remains unknown. The same CDR3 can be traced to other DNA sequences in this sample. This specimen comes from a study of PD-1 blockade in classical Hodgkin lymphoma. General study points: There was a significant rise in CD4+ TCR diversity by C4D1, with no such rise for CD8+. At baseline, newly diagnosed patients reportedly showed less TCR diversity than healthy donors. The baseline diversity of complete responders showed similarity to that of newly diagnosed patients.

Data came from immunoSEQ multiplex PCR; TCRdb stores just in-frame clones and leaves some out. The table shows almost 100,000 clones, with around nine tenths occurring only once. All trial patients relapsed after autologous stem cell transplantation. Best outcomes ranged across complete response, partial response and progressive disease. CDR1 and CDR2 (germline): SGHDT, YYEEEE. Trimming shortened V by 2 bases and J by 3 bases, and 6 bases separated the two germline ends. The CDR3 runs 12 residues. Here the sequenced sample was peripheral blood mononuclear cells (PBMCs), taken at baseline. This TCR was recovered from a human donor with classical Hodgkin lymphoma. V is TRBV5-6 and J is TRBJ2-7, with a tentative D call TRBD1 (6 bases). The CDR3 protein is CASSLGGYEQYF. For the CDR3, the DNA is TGTGCCAGCAGCTTAGGGGGCTACGAGCAGTACTTC. The whole variable domain, filled in from reference TRBV5-6 and TRBJ2-7, reads DAGVTQSPTHLIKTRGQQVTLRCSPKSGHDTVSWYQQALGQGPQFIFQYYEEEERQRGNFPDRFSGHQFPNYSSELNVNALLLGDSALYLCASSLGGYEQYFGPGTRLTVT.